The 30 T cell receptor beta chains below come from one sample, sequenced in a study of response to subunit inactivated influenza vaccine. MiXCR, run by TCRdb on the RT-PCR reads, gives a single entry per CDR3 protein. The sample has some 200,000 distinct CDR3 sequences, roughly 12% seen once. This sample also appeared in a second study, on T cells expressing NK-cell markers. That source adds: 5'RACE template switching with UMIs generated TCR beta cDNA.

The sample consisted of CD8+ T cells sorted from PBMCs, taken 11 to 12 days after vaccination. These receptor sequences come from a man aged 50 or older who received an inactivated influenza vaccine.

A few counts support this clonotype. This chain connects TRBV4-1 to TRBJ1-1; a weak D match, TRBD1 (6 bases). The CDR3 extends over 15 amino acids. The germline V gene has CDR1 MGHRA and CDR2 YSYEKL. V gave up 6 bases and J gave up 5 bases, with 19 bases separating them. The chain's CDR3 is CASRLDRLSWTEAFF. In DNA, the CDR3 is TGCGCCAGCAGGCTTGACAGGTTGAGTTGGACTGAAGCTTTCTTT.

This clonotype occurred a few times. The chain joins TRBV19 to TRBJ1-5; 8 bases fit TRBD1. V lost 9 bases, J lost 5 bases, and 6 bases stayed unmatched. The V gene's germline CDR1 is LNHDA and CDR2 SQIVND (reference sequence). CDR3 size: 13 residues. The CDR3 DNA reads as TGTGCCAGCTTCCAGGGGGCTGATCAGCCCCAGCATTTT. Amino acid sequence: CASFQGADQPQHF.

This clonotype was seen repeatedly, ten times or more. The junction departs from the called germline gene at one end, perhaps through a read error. The CDR3 DNA follows: TGTGCCAGCACCGTAGGGGGACCTGGAAACACCATATATTTT. Translated, it gives CASTVGGPGNTIYF. V is TRBV9 and J is TRBJ1-3; maybe TRBD1 (6 bases). There are 14 residues in the CDR3. Germline V gives CDR1 SGDLS, CDR2 YYNGEE. Supplemented by reference TRBV9 and TRBJ1-3, the full variable domain reads DSGVTQTPKHLITATGQRVTLRCSPRSGDLSVYWYQQSLDQGLQFLIQYYNGEERAKGNILERFSAQQFPDLHSELNLSSLELGDSALYFCASTVGGPGNTIYFGEGSWLTVV.

The CDR3 region is CASSLSGIALLDTQYF. The CDR3, as DNA: TGTGCCAGCAGTCTTAGCGGGATAGCCCTCTTGGATACGCAGTATTTT. The chain has TRBV12-3 or TRBV12-4 and TRBJ2-3; 8 bases match TRBD2. Trimming cost V 5 bases and J 6 bases; bases outside gene matches: 13. CDR3 length: 16 amino acids.

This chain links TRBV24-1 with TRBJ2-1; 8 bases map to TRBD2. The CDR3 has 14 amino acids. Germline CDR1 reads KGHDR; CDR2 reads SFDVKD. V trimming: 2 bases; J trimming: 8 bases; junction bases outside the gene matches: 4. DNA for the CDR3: TGTGCCACCAGTGATTCCTACGGGAGGGATGAGCAGTTCTTC. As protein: CATSDSYGRDEQFF.

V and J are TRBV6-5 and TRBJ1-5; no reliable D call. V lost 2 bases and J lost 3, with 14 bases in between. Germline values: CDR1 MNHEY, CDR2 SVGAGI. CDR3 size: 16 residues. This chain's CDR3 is CASSYMSWGSNQPQHF. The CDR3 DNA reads TGTGCCAGCAGTTACATGTCCTGGGGATCCAATCAGCCCCAGCATTTT.

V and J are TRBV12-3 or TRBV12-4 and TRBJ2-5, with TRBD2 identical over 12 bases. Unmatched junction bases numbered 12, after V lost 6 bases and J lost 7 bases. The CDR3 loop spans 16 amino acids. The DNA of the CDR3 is TGTGCCAGCAGCCACAATCTAGCGGGGGGGCCTCGGACCCAGTACTTC. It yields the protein CASSHNLAGGPRTQYF.

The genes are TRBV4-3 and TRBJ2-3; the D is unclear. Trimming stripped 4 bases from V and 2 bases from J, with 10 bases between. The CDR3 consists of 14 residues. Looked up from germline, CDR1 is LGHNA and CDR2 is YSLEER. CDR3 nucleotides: TGCGCCAGCAGCCCAAGTGTACCCACAGATACGCAGTATTTT. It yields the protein CASSPSVPTDTQYF.

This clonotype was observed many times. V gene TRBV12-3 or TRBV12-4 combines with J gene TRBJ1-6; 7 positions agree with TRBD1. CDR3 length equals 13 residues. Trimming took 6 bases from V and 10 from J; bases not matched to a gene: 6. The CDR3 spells CASRMTGRSPLHF. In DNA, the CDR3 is TGTGCCAGCAGAATGACAGGGCGGTCACCCCTCCACTTT.

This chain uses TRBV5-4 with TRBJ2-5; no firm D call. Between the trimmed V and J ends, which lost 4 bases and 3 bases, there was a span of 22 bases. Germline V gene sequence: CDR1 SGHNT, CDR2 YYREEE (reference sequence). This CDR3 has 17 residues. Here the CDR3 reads CASSRLTYNPEEETQYF. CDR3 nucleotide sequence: TGTGCCAGCAGCCGATTGACCTATAACCCCGAAGAAGAGACCCAGTACTTC.

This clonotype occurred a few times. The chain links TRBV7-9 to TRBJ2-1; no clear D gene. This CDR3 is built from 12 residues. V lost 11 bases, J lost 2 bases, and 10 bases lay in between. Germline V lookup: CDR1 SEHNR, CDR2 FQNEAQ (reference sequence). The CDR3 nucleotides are TGTGCCGGCGGACGCGCCTACAATGAGCAGTTCTTC. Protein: CAGGRAYNEQFF.

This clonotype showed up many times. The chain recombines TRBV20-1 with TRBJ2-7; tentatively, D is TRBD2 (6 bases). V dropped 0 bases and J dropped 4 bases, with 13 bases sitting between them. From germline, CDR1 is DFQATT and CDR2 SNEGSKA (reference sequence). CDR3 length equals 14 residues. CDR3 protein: CSARDRGAEYEQYF. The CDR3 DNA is TGCAGTGCTAGAGATCGCGGGGCAGAATACGAGCAGTACTTC.

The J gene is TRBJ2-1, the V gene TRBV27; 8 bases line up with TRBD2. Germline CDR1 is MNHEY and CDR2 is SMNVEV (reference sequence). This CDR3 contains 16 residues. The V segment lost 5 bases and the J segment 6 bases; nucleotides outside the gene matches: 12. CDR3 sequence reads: CASSAAGTRYGNEQFF. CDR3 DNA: TGTGCCAGCAGTGCCGCCGGGACTAGGTATGGCAATGAGCAGTTCTTC.

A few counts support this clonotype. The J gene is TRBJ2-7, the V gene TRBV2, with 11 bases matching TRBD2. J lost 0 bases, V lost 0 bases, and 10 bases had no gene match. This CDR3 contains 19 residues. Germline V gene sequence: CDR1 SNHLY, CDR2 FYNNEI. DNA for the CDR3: TGTGCCAGCAGTGAAGCGCGGGGGACTAGCGGAGACGGCTCCTACGAGCAGTACTTC. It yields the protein CASSEARGTSGDGSYEQYF.

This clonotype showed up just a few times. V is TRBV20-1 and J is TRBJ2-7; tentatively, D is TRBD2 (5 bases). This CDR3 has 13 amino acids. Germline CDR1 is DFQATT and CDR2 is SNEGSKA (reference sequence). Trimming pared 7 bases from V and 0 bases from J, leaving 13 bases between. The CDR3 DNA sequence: TGCAGTGGTCGGACTTTTTCCTCCTACGAGCAGTACTTC. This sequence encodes CSGRTFSSYEQYF.

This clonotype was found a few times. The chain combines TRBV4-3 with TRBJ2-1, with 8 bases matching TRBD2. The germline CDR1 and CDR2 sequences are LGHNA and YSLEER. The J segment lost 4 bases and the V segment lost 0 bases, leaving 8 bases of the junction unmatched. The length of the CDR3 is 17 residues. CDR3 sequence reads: CASSQDPAGETYNEQFF. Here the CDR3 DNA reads TGCGCCAGCAGCCAAGATCCAGCGGGGGAAACTTACAATGAGCAGTTCTTC.

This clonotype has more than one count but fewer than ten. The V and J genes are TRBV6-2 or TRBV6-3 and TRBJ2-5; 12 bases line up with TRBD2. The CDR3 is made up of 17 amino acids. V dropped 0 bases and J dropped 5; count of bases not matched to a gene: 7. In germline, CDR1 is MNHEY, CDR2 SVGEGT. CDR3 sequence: CASSYSRLAGDGETQYF. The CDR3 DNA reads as TGTGCCAGCAGTTACTCTAGACTAGCGGGAGATGGGGAGACCCAGTACTTC.

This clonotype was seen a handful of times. This CDR3 is CSARVRSSYEQYF. CDR3 nucleotide sequence: TGCAGTGCTAGAGTTCGCAGTTCCTACGAGCAGTACTTC. The chain carries TRBV20-1 and TRBJ2-7; D is uncertain. This CDR3 spans 13 amino acids. Germline lookup yields CDR1 DFQATT and CDR2 SNEGSKA (reference sequence). Deletions cut 1 base from V and 1 base from J, with 8 bases between.

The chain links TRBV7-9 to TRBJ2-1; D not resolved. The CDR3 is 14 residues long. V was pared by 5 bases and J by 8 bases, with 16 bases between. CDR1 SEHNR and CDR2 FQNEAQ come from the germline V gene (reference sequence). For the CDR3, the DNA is TGTGCCAGCAGCGCCCCCCTTAAGCTCCATGAGCAGTTCTTC. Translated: CASSAPLKLHEQFF. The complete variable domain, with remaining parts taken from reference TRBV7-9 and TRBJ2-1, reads DTGVSQNPRHKITKRGQNVTFRCDPISEHNRLYWYRQTLGQGPEFLTYFQNEAQLEKSRLLSDRFSAERPKGSFSTLEIQRTEQGDSAMYLCASSAPLKLHEQFFGPGTRLTVL.

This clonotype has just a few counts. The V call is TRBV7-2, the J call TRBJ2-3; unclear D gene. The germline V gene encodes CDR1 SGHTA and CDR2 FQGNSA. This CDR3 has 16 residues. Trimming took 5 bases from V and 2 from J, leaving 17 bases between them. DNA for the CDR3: TGTGCCAGCAGCGACCTTGGTGTCAGAACCACAGATACGCAGTATTTT. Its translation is CASSDLGVRTTDTQYF.

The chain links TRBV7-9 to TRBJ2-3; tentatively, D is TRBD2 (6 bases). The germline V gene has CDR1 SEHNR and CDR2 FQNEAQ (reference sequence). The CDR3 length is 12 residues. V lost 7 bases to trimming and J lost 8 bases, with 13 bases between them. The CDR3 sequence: CASMVPEGTQYF. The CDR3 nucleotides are TGTGCCAGCATGGTGCCGGAGGGTACGCAGTATTTT.

The CDR3 coding sequence is TGTGCCACCAAAAGTAGCGGCTACACCTTC. This gives the protein CATKSSGYTF. The chain combines TRBV25-1 with TRBJ1-2; D not certain. V was shortened by 10 bases and J by 8 bases, with 11 bases between the two germline ends. CDR3 size: 10 residues. Germline lookup yields CDR1 MGHDK and CDR2 SYGVNS.

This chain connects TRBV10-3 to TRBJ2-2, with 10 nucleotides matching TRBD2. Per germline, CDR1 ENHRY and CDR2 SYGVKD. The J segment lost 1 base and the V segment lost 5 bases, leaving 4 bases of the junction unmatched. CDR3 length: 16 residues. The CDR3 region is CAISQRTSGNTGELFF. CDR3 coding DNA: TGTGCCATCAGTCAAAGGACTAGCGGGAACACCGGGGAGCTGTTTTTT.

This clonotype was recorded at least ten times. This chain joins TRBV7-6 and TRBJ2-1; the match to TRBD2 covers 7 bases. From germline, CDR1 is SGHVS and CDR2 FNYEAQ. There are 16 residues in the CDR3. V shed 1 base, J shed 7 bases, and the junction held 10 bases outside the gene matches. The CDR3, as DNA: TGTGCCAGCAGCTTAGTCGAGCGGGAAGCGGAAAATGAGCAGTTCTTC. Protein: CASSLVEREAENEQFF.

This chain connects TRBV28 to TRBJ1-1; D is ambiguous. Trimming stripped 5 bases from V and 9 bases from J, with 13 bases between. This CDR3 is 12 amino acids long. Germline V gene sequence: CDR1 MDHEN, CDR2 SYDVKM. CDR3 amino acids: CASSPKIQKAFF. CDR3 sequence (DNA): TGTGCCAGCAGTCCCAAGATCCAGAAAGCTTTCTTT.

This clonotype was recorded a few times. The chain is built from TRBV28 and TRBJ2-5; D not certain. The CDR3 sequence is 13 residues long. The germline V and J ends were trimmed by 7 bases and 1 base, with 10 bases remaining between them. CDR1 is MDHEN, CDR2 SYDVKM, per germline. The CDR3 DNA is TGTGCCAGCAATATCTACCCCCAAGAGACCCAGTACTTC. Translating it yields CASNIYPQETQYF.

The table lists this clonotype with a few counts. The DNA for the CDR3 is TGTGCCAGCAGCTTCCAGATACCCTACGAGCAGTACTTC. It is translated as CASSFQIPYEQYF. The chain is built from TRBV5-6 and TRBJ2-7, with D hard to call. CDR3 length equals 13 residues. Between the trimmed V and J ends, which lost 2 bases and 2 bases, there was a span of 8 bases. The germline gives CDR1 SGHDT, CDR2 YYEEEE. Variable domain in full (rest from reference TRBV5-6 and TRBJ2-7): DAGVTQSPTHLIKTRGQQVTLRCSPKSGHDTVSWYQQALGQGPQFIFQYYEEEERQRGNFPDRFSGHQFPNYSSELNVNALLLGDSALYLCASSFQIPYEQYFGPGTRLTVT.

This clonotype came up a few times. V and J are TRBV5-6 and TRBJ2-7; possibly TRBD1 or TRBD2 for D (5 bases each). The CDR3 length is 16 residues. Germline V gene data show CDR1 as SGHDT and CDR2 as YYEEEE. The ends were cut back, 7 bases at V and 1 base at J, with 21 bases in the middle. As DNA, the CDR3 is TGTGCCAGCGAGATCCGGGGCTGGTCAACATCCTACGAGCAGTACTTC. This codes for CASEIRGWSTSYEQYF.

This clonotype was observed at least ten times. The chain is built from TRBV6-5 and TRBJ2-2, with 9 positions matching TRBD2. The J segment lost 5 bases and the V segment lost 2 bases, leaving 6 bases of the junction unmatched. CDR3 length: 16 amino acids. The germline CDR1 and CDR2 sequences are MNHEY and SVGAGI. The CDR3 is CASSYQTSGLTGELFF. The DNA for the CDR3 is TGTGCCAGCAGTTACCAAACTAGCGGGCTAACCGGGGAGCTGTTTTTT.

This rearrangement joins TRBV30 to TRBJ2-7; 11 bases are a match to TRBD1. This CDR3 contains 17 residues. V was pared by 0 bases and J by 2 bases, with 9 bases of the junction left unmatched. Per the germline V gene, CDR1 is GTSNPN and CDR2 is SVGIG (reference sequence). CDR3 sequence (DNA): TGTGCCTGGAGTGTCCTGAAGGGACAGGGGGGCCCCTACGAGCAGTACTTC. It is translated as CAWSVLKGQGGPYEQYF.